This TCR beta chain was identified in a study of CD8 T cells in Susac syndrome. With random hexamers, reverse transcription was performed on roughly 0.5 to 1 ug of RNA. TCRdb recomputed calls from the immunoSEQ multiplex PCR reads with MiXCR, one row per CDR3 protein. The repertoire holds about 160,000 distinct CDR3 sequences, around 92% seen once, with 0.08% in the top ten. In germline, CDR1 is MGHDK, CDR2 SYGVNS. This CDR3 contains 14 residues. Trimming pared 5 bases from V and 0 bases from J, leaving 10 bases between. The source material was CD4+ T cells from PBMCs. The J gene is TRBJ1-1, the V gene TRBV25-1; maybe TRBD1 (5 bases). This TCR came from a human donor in good health. Here the CDR3 reads CASSKQDMNTEAFF. CDR3 DNA sequence: TGTGCCAGCAGTAAACAGGACATGAACACTGAAGCTTTCTTT.